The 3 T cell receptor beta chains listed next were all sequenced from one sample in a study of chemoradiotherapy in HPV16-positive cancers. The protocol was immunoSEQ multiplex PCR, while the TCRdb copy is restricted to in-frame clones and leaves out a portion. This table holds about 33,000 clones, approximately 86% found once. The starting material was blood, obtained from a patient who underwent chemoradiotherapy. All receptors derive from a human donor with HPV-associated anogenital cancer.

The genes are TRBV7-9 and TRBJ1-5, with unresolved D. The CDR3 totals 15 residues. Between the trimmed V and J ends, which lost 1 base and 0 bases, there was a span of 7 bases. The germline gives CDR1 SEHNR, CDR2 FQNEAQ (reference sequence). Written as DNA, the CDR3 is TGTGCCAGCAGCTTAGGGACCTCTAGCAATCAGCCCCAGCATTTT. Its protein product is CASSLGTSSNQPQHF.

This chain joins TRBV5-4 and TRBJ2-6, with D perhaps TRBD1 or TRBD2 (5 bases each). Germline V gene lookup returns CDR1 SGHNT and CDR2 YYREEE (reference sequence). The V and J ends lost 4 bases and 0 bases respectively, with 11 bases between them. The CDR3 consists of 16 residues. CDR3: CASSQDGGSGANVLTF. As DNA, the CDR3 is TGTGCCAGCAGCCAAGATGGGGGCTCTGGGGCCAACGTCCTGACTTTC.

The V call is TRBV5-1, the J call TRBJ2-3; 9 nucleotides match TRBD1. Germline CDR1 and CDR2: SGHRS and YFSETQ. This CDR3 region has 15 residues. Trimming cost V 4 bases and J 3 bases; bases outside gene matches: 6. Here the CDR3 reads CASSGGDRETDTQYF. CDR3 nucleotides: TGCGCCAGCAGCGGAGGGGACAGGGAGACAGATACGCAGTATTTT.